Included here is one TCR beta chain sequence, with context. The antigen is not known. Methods used by the authors: ImmunoSEQ gave junction-only sequences without quality scores, so filtering differed. Generated by immunoSEQ multiplex PCR, the TCRdb table keeps only in-frame clones and is missing some. D and trimming were read from the DNA, whereas the V and J calls and clone size are those reported in that table. The repertoire holds 700,000 to 950,000 clones, with about 96% as singletons. Positively selected for CCR7, the CD45RO-negative cells used as naive CD8 cells excluded terminally differentiated effector memory CD45RA+ cells. The entry originates in a study of shared clonotypes between healthy human individuals. Findings and limits, study-wide: Lower generation probabilities were found for non-shared clonotypes than for those shared by all four donors.

The germline V and J ends were trimmed by 1 base and 4 bases, with 12 bases remaining between them. This CDR3 spans 15 amino acids. From germline, CDR1 is SGHNT and CDR2 YYREEE (reference sequence). Sequenced material: naive CD8+ T cells sorted from blood. This sequence joins TRBV5-4 and TRBJ2-1; D not resolved. This clonotype was sampled from a man aged 25 to 40 in good health. For the CDR3, the DNA is TGTGCCAGCAGCTTGCTCCAGGATAGGTACAATGAGCAGTTCTTC. Amino acid sequence: CASSLLQDRYNEQFF. Looking up the rest from reference TRBV5-4 and TRBJ2-1 gives the full variable domain: ETGVTQSPTHLIKTRGQQVTLRCSSQSGHNTVSWYQQALGQGPQFIFQYYREEENGRGNFPPRFSGLQFPNYSSELNVNALELDDSALYLCASSLLQDRYNEQFFGPGTRLTVL.